The T cell receptor (beta chain) described here comes from a study of blood T cell repertoires in COVID-19. In the study overall: COVID-19 samples, acute and convalescent, were from the United States, Italy and Spain. T cells, B-cell-depleted T cells, or PBMCs provided the cDNA or gDNA that served as material.

Two negative PCRs, clearance, or symptom resolution were required of recovered Cohort 3 donors. V lost 6 bases, J lost 7 bases, and 13 bases lay in between. The CDR3 loop spans 14 amino acids. Germline CDR1 is WNHNN and CDR2 is SYGVQD (reference sequence). Repertoires were generated with immunoSEQ multiplex PCR, while TCRdb's copy carries only in-frame clones and drops some. The sample carries over 120,000 clones, about 80% recorded once. The receptor was isolated from a man between 45 and 60 years old who had recovered from COVID-19. Sequencing was done on a sample of PBMCs or T cells enriched from blood (not recorded which). The chain combines TRBV10-1 with TRBJ1-6; possible D gene TRBD1, 6 bases. The CDR3 DNA follows: TGCGCCAGCAGCGCTGGACAGTTGAATTCACCCCTCCACTTT. The encoded protein is CASSAGQLNSPLHF.